Sequencing of this T cell receptor beta chain was carried out in a study of blood T cell repertoires in COVID-19. V gave up 4 bases and J gave up 4 bases, with 10 bases separating them. The CDR3 covers 12 residues. CDR1 and CDR2 (germline): SQVTM, ANQGSEA. Here immunoSEQ multiplex PCR was the method, and the copy in TCRdb shows in-frame clones only, minus some. The sample yields approximately 110,000 clones, more than 70% seen once. This chain links TRBV29-1 with TRBJ2-5; D might be TRBD1 (5 bases). Sequencing used peripheral blood. This clonotype was obtained from an elderly woman with COVID-19, enrolled during active disease. The CDR3 loop is CSVAQGGETQYF. CDR3 DNA: TGCAGCGTTGCGCAGGGTGGAGAGACCCAGTACTTC.